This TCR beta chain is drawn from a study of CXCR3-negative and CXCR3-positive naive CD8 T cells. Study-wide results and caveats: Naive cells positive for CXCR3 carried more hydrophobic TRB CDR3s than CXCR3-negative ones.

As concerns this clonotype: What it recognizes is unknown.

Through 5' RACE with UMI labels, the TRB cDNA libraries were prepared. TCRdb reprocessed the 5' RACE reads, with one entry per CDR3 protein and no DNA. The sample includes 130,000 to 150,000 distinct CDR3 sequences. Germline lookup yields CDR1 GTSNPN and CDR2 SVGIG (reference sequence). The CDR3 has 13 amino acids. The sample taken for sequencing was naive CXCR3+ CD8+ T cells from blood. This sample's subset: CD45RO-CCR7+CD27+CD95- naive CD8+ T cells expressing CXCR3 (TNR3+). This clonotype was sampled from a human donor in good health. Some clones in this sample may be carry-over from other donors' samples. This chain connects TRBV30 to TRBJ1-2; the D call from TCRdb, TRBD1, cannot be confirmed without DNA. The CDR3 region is CAWDPGRKYGYTF.